This T cell receptor beta chain stems from a study of identical twins. As concerns this clonotype: The target antigen is unknown.

MiXCR was run by TCRdb on the 5' RACE reads, yielding one entry per CDR3 protein. The sample contains 460,000 or so distinct CDR3 sequences, about 14% of which appear only once. Study conclusions and caveats: Abundant beta clonotypes from cord blood had fewer insertions, unlike memory repertoires, which showed none. A partial confounding effect on zero-insertion analyses could come from invariant MAIT and iNKT cells. Interpretation of the results relied on cross-sectional statistical analysis and not on following the same donors.

Separately, the same data were catalogued under a study of yellow fever vaccine responses in identical twins.

This clonotype was sampled from a young woman in good health. The sample consisted of CD4+ T cells sorted from blood.

Here the CDR3 DNA reads TGTGCCAGCATGGTCACAGGCGGGAGGGCCAAAGAGACCCAGTACTTC. Encoded protein: CASMVTGGRAKETQYF. The chain is built from TRBV11-2 and TRBJ2-5; 9 bases line up with TRBD2. There are 16 residues in the CDR3. The V and J ends lost 7 bases and 3 bases, in that order; junction bases with no gene match: 12. The germline gives CDR1 SGHAT, CDR2 FQNNGV.